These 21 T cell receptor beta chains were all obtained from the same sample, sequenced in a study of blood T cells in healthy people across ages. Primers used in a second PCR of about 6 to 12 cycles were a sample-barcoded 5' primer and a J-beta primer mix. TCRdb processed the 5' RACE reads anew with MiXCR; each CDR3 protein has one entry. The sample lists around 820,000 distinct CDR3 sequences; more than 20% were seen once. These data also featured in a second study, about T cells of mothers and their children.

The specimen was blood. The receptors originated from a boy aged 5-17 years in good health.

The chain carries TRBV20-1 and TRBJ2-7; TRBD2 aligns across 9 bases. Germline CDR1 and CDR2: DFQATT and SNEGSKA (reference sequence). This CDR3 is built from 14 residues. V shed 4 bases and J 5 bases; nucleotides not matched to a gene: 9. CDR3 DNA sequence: TGCAGTGCTACCAGTTGGACTAGCGTGAACGAGCAGTACTTC. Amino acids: CSATSWTSVNEQYF.

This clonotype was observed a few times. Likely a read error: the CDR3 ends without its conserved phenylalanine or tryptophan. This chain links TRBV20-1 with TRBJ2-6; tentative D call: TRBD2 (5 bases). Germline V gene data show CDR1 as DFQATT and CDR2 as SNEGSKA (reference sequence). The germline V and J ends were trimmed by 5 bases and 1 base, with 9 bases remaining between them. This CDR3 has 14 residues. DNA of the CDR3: TGCAGTGCTGCCGGGAATTCTGGGGCCAACGTCCTGACTCTC. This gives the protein CSAAGNSGANVLTL.

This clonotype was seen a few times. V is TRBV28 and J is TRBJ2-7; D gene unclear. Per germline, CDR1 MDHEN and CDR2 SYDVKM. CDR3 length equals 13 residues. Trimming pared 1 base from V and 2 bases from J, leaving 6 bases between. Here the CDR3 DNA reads TGTGCCAGCAGTTTATTTTCTGCCTACGAGCAGTACTTC. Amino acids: CASSLFSAYEQYF. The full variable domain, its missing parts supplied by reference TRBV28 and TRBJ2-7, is DVKVTQSSRYLVKRTGEKVFLECVQDMDHENMFWYRQDPGLGLRLIYFSYDVKMKEKGDIPEGYSVSREKKERFSLILESASTNQTSMYLCASSLFSAYEQYFGPGTRLTVT.

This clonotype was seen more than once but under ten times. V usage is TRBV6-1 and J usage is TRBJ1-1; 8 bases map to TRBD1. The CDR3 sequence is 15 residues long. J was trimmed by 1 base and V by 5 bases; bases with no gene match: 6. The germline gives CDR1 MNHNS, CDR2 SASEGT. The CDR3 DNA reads TGTGCCAGCAGTTACCCCGGGACAGGGAACACTGAAGCTTTCTTT. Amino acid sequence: CASSYPGTGNTEAFF.

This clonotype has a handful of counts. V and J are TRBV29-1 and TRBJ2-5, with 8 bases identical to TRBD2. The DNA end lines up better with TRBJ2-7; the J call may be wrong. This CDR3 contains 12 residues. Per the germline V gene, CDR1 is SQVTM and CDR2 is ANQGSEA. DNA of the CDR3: TGCAGCGGAGGAGCGGGGGCCTACGAGCAGTACTTC. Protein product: CSGGAGAYEQYF.

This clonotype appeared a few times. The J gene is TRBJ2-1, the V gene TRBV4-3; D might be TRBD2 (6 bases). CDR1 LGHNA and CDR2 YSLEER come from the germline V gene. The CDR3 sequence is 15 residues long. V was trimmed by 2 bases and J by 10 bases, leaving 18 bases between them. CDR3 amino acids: CASSQQTRAPNEQFF. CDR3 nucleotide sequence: TGCGCCAGCAGCCAACAGACTAGAGCCCCCAACGAGCAGTTCTTC.

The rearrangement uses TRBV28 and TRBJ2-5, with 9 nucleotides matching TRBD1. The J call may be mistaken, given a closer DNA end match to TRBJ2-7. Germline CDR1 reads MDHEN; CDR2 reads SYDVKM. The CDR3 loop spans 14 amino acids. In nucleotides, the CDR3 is TGTGCCAGCAGTTTAAACAGGGGGCACCACGAGCAGTACTTC. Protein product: CASSLNRGHHEQYF.

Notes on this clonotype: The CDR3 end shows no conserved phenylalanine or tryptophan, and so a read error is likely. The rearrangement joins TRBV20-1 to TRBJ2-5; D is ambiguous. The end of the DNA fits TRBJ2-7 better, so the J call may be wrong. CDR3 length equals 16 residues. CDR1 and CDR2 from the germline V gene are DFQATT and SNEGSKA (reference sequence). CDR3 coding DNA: TGCAGTGCTAGGGGCACGGAGTTGGCCAGAAACTACGAGCAGTACCTC. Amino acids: CSARGTELARNYEQYL.

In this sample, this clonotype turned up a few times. The CDR3 DNA reads as TGCAGTGCTAGAGTCCAAACTCCGGGACAAGTCTCCTACGAGCAGTACTTC. Its translation: CSARVQTPGQVSYEQYF. The chain links TRBV20-1 to TRBJ2-5, with D perhaps TRBD1 (6 bases). The DNA end lines up better with TRBJ2-7; the J call may be wrong. Looked up from germline, CDR1 is DFQATT and CDR2 is SNEGSKA (reference sequence). This CDR3 is 17 amino acids long.

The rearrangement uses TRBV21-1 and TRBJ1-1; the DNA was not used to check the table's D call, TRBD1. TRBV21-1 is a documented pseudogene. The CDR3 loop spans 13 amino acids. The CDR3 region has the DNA TGTGCCAGCATTGCCACAGGGGGAACTGAAGCTTTCTTT. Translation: CASIATGGTEAFF.

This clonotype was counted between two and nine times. Written as DNA, the CDR3 is TGCGCCAGCAGCCAAGACACAGGGGGGAGTAGGATTCAGTACTTC. Protein product: CASSQDTGGSRIQYF. The chain joins TRBV4-1 to TRBJ2-4; 8 bases match TRBD1. Germline V CDR1 and CDR2: MGHRA, YSYEKL. V lost 0 bases to trimming and J lost 10 bases; unmatched junction nucleotides: 8. There are 15 residues in the CDR3.

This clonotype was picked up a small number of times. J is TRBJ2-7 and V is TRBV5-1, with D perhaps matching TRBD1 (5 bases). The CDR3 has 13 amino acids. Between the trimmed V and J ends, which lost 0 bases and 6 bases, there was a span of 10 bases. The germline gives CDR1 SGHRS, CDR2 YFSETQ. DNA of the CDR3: TGCGCCAGCAGCTTGGTGGACATAGCCGAGCAGTACTTC. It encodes CASSLVDIAEQYF.

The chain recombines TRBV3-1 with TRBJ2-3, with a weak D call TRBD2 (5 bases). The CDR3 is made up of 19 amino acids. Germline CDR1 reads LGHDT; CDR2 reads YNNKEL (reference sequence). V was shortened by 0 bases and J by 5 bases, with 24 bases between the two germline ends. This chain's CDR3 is CASSQEFIGSSRLGDTQYF. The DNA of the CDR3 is TGTGCCAGCAGCCAAGAGTTTATAGGATCTAGCCGTCTAGGAGATACGCAGTATTTT.

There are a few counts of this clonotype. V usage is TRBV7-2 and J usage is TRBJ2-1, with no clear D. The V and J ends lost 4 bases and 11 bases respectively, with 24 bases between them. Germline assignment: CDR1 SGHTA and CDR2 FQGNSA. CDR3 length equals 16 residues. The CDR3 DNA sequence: TGTGCCAGCAGCTCCACAATCATGCTAGTGGCCCCACAGCAGTTCTTC. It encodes CASSSTIMLVAPQQFF.

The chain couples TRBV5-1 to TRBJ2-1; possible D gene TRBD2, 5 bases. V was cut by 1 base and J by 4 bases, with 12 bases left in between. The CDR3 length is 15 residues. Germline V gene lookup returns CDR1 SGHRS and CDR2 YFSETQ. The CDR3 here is CASSLRPTRYNEQFF. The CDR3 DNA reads TGCGCCAGCAGCTTGCGTCCAACTAGGTACAATGAGCAGTTCTTC. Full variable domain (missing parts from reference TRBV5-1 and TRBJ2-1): KAGVTQTPRYLIKTRGQQVTLSCSPISGHRSVSWYQQTPGQGLQFLFEYFSETQRNKGNFPGRFSGRQFSNSRSEMNVSTLELGDSALYLCASSLRPTRYNEQFFGPGTRLTVL.

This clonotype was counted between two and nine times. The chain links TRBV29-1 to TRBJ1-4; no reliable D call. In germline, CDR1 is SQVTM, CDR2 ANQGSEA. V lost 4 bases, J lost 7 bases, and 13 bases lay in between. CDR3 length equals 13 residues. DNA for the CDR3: TGCAGCGTTGGTGGTCTTATAGGTGAAAAACTGTTTTTT. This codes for CSVGGLIGEKLFF.

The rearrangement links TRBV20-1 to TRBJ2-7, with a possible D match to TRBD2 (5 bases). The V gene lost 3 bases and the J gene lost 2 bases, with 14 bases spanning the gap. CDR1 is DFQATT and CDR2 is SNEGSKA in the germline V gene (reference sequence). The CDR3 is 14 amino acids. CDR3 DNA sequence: TGCAGTGCTAGGTGGACTCGCCAACCCTACGAGCAGTACTTC. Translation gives CSARWTRQPYEQYF.

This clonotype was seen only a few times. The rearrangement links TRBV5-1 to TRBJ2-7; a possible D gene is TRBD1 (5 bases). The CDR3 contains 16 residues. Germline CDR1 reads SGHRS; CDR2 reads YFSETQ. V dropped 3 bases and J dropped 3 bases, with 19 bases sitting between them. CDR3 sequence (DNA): TGCGCCAGCAGCTCCATCAGCGCCAAGGGGTACTACGAGCAGTACTTC. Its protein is CASSSISAKGYYEQYF.

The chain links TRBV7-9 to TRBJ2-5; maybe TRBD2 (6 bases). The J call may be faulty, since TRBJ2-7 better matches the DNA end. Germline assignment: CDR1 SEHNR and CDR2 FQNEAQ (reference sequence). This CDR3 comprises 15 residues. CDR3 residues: CASSLARAGSYEQYF. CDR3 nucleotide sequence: TGTGCCAGCAGCTTAGCGCGGGCGGGAAGCTACGAGCAGTACTTC.

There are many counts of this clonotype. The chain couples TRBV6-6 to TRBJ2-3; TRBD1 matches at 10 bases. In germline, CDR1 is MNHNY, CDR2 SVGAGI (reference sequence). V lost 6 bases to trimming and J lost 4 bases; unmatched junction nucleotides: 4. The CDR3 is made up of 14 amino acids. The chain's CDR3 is CASSPGQGPDTQYF. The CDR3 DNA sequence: TGTGCCAGCAGCCCGGGACAGGGGCCAGATACGCAGTATTTT.

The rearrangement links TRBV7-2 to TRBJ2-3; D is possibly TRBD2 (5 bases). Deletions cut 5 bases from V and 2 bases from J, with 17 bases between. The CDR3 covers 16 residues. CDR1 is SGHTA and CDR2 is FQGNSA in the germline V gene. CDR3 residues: CASSELVFPYTDTQYF. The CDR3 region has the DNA TGTGCCAGCAGCGAACTAGTTTTTCCGTACACAGATACGCAGTATTTT.